One sample yielded the 9 T cell receptor beta chains listed below, sequenced in a study of low-dose radiotherapy and immunotherapy resistance in tumors. Primers used for first-strand cDNA, a TRAV- and TRBV-specific set, covered both alpha and beta chains. The TCRs were subjected to amplification over approximately 20 PCR cycles employing a constant-region primer in conjunction with a V-primer adapter. TCRdb reanalysed the reads using MiXCR and keeps one entry per CDR3 protein. The sample has 64,000 or so distinct CDR3 sequences; around 31% are singletons. The time point was: before trial treatment. Sequenced material: PBMCs, taken before treatment. These receptors were obtained from a female donor with ovarian cancer.

This clonotype has ten or more counts. This chain joins TRBV4-1 and TRBJ1-5; D is unclear. CDR1 MGHRA and CDR2 YSYEKL come from the germline V gene. The V and J ends lost 2 bases and 0 bases respectively, with 14 bases between them. This CDR3 spans 17 amino acids. CDR3 sequence: CASSQLVLAGSNQPQHF. The CDR3 region has the DNA TGCGCCAGCAGCCAATTAGTCTTGGCCGGTAGCAATCAGCCCCAGCATTTT.

CDR3 DNA sequence: TGCGCCAGCAGCCAGGGACAGTTAAACTATGGCTACACCTTC. As protein: CASSQGQLNYGYTF. The rearrangement links TRBV4-1 to TRBJ1-2, with 7 bases identical to TRBD1. CDR1 MGHRA and CDR2 YSYEKL come from the germline V gene. The CDR3 runs to 14 residues. Trimming took 3 bases from V and 2 from J; bases not matched to a gene: 3.

In this sample, this clonotype turned up many times. The DNA for the CDR3 is TGTGCCAGCAGCTTAAAGGGGAGCTCCTACAATGAGCAGTTCTTC. Translating gives CASSLKGSSYNEQFF. The chain recombines TRBV7-3 with TRBJ2-1, with D tentatively TRBD1 or TRBD2 (5 bases each). V lost 1 base to trimming and J lost 0 bases, with 7 bases between them. This CDR3 spans 15 amino acids. Germline-derived CDR1 and CDR2 are SGHTA and FQGTGA.

The sample holds many counts of this clonotype. V gene TRBV7-2 combines with J gene TRBJ1-5, with unresolved D. CDR3 size: 13 residues. Per germline, CDR1 SGHTA and CDR2 FQGNSA. V lost 2 bases and J lost 5, with 7 bases in between. CDR3 amino acids: CASSLTGDQPQHF. The CDR3 DNA reads TGTGCCAGCAGCTTAACCGGGGATCAGCCCCAGCATTTT.

In this sample, this clonotype turned up many times. The genes are TRBV10-2 and TRBJ2-3; a possible D gene is TRBD2 (6 bases). Germline CDR1 WSHSY, CDR2 SAAADI. V gave up 3 bases and J gave up 9 bases, with 10 bases separating them. This CDR3 is 12 amino acids long. CDR3 in DNA: TGCGCCAGCAGTGAAGCGGGCGTCACGCAGTATTTT. Translating gives CASSEAGVTQYF.

The chain recombines TRBV6-2 or TRBV6-3 with TRBJ2-7; no reliable D call. The CDR3 runs 13 residues. The germline V and J ends were trimmed by 8 bases and 2 bases, with 13 bases remaining between them. The germline gives CDR1 MNHEY, CDR2 SVGEGT. CDR3 bases: TGTGCCAGCCTCGAGACGGATACCTACGAGCAGTACTTC. Its protein is CASLETDTYEQYF.

In this sample, this clonotype turned up many times. The chain uses TRBV5-1 and TRBJ2-1; D perhaps matches TRBD2 (5 bases). V dropped 4 bases and J dropped 5 bases, with 13 bases sitting between them. The CDR3 covers 14 residues. Germline CDR1 is SGHRS and CDR2 is YFSETQ. The CDR3 here is CASSRGARDNEQFF. CDR3 coding DNA: TGCGCCAGCAGCCGGGGTGCGCGGGACAATGAGCAGTTCTTC. The full variable domain, in which reference TRBV5-1 and TRBJ2-1 provide the parts outside the CDR3, is KAGVTQTPRYLIKTRGQQVTLSCSPISGHRSVSWYQQTPGQGLQFLFEYFSETQRNKGNFPGRFSGRQFSNSRSEMNVSTLELGDSALYLCASSRGARDNEQFFGPGTRLTVL.

The chain joins TRBV20-1 to TRBJ2-3, with D perhaps matching TRBD2 (6 bases). Germline CDR1 DFQATT, CDR2 SNEGSKA (reference sequence). The germline V and J ends were trimmed by 4 bases and 1 base, with 15 bases remaining between them. The CDR3 is 15 amino acids. The CDR3 nucleotides read TGCAGTGCTACTGGAGGGCGGGCCCGCACAGATACGCAGTATTTT. Protein: CSATGGRARTDTQYF.

This clonotype was picked up many times. The chain links TRBV7-2 to TRBJ1-3; D is possibly TRBD1 (6 bases). The CDR3 length is 15 residues. Germline V gives CDR1 SGHTA, CDR2 FQGNSA. Trimming pared 5 bases from V and 5 bases from J, leaving 16 bases between. The CDR3 protein is CASSMLTGYRNTIYF. The CDR3 nucleotides are TGTGCCAGCAGCATGCTTACAGGGTACAGAAACACCATATATTTT.